The source of this T cell receptor beta chain is a study of tumor-infiltrating lymphocytes in primary liver carcinoma. Study-wide context: Each of the samples returned roughly 3.5 to 8 million productive TCRbeta reads (a yield similar across tissue types).

As for this clonotype: No antigen is known for it.

Germline DNA was also extracted, with blood RNA taken from unsorted whole blood. Presurgery, 4 to 4.5 milliliters of peripheral blood were collected. Overall study findings and caveats: Researchers found tumor-adjacent and tumor-blood pairs overlapped less than tumor region pairs.

From approximately 0.5 ug of total RNA, TCR beta-specific cDNA was reverse-transcribed using a constant-region primer. Each TCR beta library was derived from three nested multiplex PCR rounds that employed slightly modified ARM-PCR. For approximately 9 cycles apiece, the opening two PCR rounds ran with TRBV1-TRBV30 forward primers and a C-beta reverse primer. TCRdb called the multiplex PCR reads again in MiXCR, with one record for every CDR3 protein. The profile covers more than 150,000 distinct CDR3 sequences, with roughly three fifths appearing a single time and approximately 70% taken by the ten largest. Germline V gene lookup returns CDR1 SQVTM and CDR2 ANQGSEA. V shed 5 bases and J 8 bases; nucleotides not matched to a gene: 7. The CDR3 totals 13 residues.

The sample was peripheral blood. The chain combines TRBV29-1 with TRBJ2-1; 9 bases are a match to TRBD2. This clonotype originated in a man in his forties with primary liver carcinoma and hepatitis B virus infection. The CDR3 sequence: CSVLAGVAHEQFF. Here the CDR3 DNA reads TGCAGCGTTTTAGCGGGAGTGGCCCATGAGCAGTTCTTC.